Listed here are 25 T cell receptor beta chains from one sample, sequenced in a study of cytomegalovirus exposure and HLA in healthy donors. Vbeta (60) and Jbeta (13) primers were used in the PCR. Some clones are missing from TCRdb's copy, which holds only in-frame ones; the method was immunoSEQ multiplex PCR. The repertoire consists of about 190,000 clones, with approximately 79% occurring once and the leading ten covering around 1.6%. The source material was PBMCs. The receptor source for this set is a woman aged 18-35 years in good health and CMV-seronegative.

The chain uses TRBV7-2 and TRBJ2-7, with D possibly being TRBD2 (6 bases). Germline values: CDR1 SGHTA, CDR2 FQGNSA. V lost 5 bases, J lost 5 bases, and 19 bases lay in between. This CDR3 has 15 amino acids. CDR3 DNA: TGTGCCAGCAGCCCTCCGGGACTTCAACCCCACGAGCAGTACTTC. Translation: CASSPPGLQPHEQYF.

This clone has only a few counts. The chain recombines TRBV5-4 with TRBJ2-6; tentatively, D is TRBD1 (6 bases). CDR3 length equals 18 residues. CDR1 and CDR2 from the germline V gene are SGHNT and YYREEE (reference sequence). The V gene lost 1 base and the J gene lost 2 bases, with 16 bases spanning the gap. The CDR3 here is CASSLRWSRGPGANVLTF. CDR3 DNA: TGTGCCAGCAGCTTGCGCTGGAGCAGGGGTCCTGGGGCCAACGTCCTGACTTTC.

The chain recombines TRBV27 with TRBJ2-1; no clear D gene. The CDR3 runs to 16 residues. Germline lookup yields CDR1 MNHEY and CDR2 SMNVEV (reference sequence). The V end lost 8 bases, the J end lost 0 bases, and 17 bases lay between the germline ends. The CDR3 loop is CASHPGDSSSYNEQFF. The CDR3 DNA follows: TGTGCCAGCCACCCCGGAGACTCTAGCTCCTACAATGAGCAGTTCTTC.

V and J are TRBV27 and TRBJ2-7, with TRBD2 matching over 8 bases. CDR1 is MNHEY and CDR2 is SMNVEV in the germline V gene (reference sequence). The CDR3 sequence is 13 residues long. V shed 1 base and J 6 bases; nucleotides not matched to a gene: 2. The CDR3, as DNA: TGTGCCAGCAGTTTATTTCTAGCGGGCGAGCAGTACTTC. Its protein is CASSLFLAGEQYF.

This rearrangement joins TRBV5-1 to TRBJ2-7, with 7 bases aligning to TRBD1. The germline V gene encodes CDR1 SGHRS and CDR2 YFSETQ. V was pared by 10 bases and J by 6 bases, with 13 bases of the junction left unmatched. The CDR3 contains 13 residues. In nucleotides, the CDR3 is TGCGCCTCCCAAACAGGGGAACTTGGCGAGCAGTACTTC. This gives the protein CASQTGELGEQYF.

The chain combines TRBV30 with TRBJ1-2; D is uncertain. V was pared by 0 bases and J by 4 bases, with 3 bases between. CDR3 length: 11 amino acids. CDR1 and CDR2 from the germline V gene are GTSNPN and SVGIG (reference sequence). The CDR3 loop is CAWSVIYGYTF. The CDR3 DNA is TGTGCCTGGAGTGTCATCTATGGCTACACCTTC.

V and J are TRBV5-4 and TRBJ2-5; weak D call: TRBD2 (5 bases). CDR1 and CDR2 (germline): SGHNT, YYREEE (reference sequence). Trimming pared 1 base from V and 1 base from J, leaving 11 bases between. The CDR3 runs to 15 residues. CDR3 DNA sequence: TGTGCCAGCAGCTTGAGCACGGACTTCCAAGAGACCCAGTACTTC. Protein: CASSLSTDFQETQYF.

This clone was seen only a few times. DNA of the CDR3: TGTGCCAGCAAGGAAGCGACAGGCCCTGGAAACACCATATATTTT. It specifies CASKEATGPGNTIYF. The chain is built from TRBV2 and TRBJ1-3; possibly TRBD1 for D (6 bases). CDR3 length: 15 residues. The V gene lost 7 bases and the J gene lost 2 bases, with 15 bases spanning the gap. CDR1 and CDR2 (germline): SNHLY, FYNNEI.

V usage is TRBV28 and J usage is TRBJ2-7; tentative D call: TRBD2 (6 bases). Trimming removed 4 bases from V and 2 bases from J, with 21 bases in between. The CDR3 has 17 residues. Germline CDR1 MDHEN, CDR2 SYDVKM. CDR3 DNA sequence: TGTGCCAGCAGTTCGATACCCGGGACTCCACTTCCCTACGAGCAGTACTTC. Protein sequence: CASSSIPGTPLPYEQYF.

In nucleotides, the CDR3 is TGTGCCTGGAATACAGGAAGGAACGAGCAGTACTTC. Translated: CAWNTGRNEQYF. The genes are TRBV30 and TRBJ2-7; tentative D call: TRBD1 (5 bases). Germline assignment: CDR1 GTSNPN and CDR2 SVGIG (reference sequence). The length of the CDR3 is 12 residues. Trimming removed 4 bases from V and 5 bases from J, with 12 bases in between.

The rearrangement links TRBV11-3 to TRBJ1-1; no firm D call. The CDR3 is made up of 14 amino acids. CDR1 and CDR2 (germline): SGHNT, YENEEA. Trimming cost V 5 bases and J 5 bases, with 15 bases left between them. In nucleotides, the CDR3 is TGTGCCAGCAGCACCAGACACGGGAGGACTGAAGCTTTCTTT. Protein product: CASSTRHGRTEAFF.

This chain links TRBV5-1 with TRBJ1-1, with 8 positions matching TRBD1. The CDR3 has 17 amino acids. Trimming at V came to 4 bases and at J to 1 base, leaving 12 bases not matched to a gene. The germline V gene encodes CDR1 SGHRS and CDR2 YFSETQ. The CDR3 DNA sequence: TGCGCCAGCAGCGCGGTGGAAACAGGGGGGAGGAACACTGAAGCTTTCTTT. Encoded protein: CASSAVETGGRNTEAFF.

This clone was detected only a few times. The chain is built from TRBV15 and TRBJ2-3; 9 bases align to TRBD1. The CDR3 is 16 amino acids. Per germline, CDR1 LNHNV and CDR2 YYDKDF (reference sequence). With 3 bases clipped from V and 5 bases from J, the junction kept 9 bases outside the gene matches. CDR3 in amino acids: CATSRGQGQVIDTQYF. The CDR3 DNA sequence: TGTGCCACCAGCAGGGGACAGGGTCAAGTCATAGATACGCAGTATTTT.

The rearrangement links TRBV10-1 to TRBJ2-7; 10 bases are a match to TRBD2. Germline CDR1 is WNHNN and CDR2 is SYGVQD (reference sequence). CDR3 size: 16 residues. Unmatched junction bases numbered 10, after V lost 1 base and J lost 7 bases. The CDR3 here is CASSEFGTSVLGEQYF. CDR3 DNA sequence: TGCGCCAGCAGTGAGTTCGGGACTAGCGTTCTGGGGGAGCAGTACTTC.

The rearrangement uses TRBV5-1 and TRBJ1-4; unclear D gene. Germline-derived CDR1 and CDR2 are SGHRS and YFSETQ. The length of the CDR3 is 15 residues. Trimming shortened V by 1 base and J by 6 bases, and 13 bases separated the two germline ends. CDR3 residues: CASSLFAGRDEKLFF. The CDR3 DNA sequence: TGCGCCAGCAGCTTGTTCGCTGGGCGGGATGAAAAACTGTTTTTT.

J is TRBJ2-3 and V is TRBV7-2; perhaps TRBD2 as D (7 bases). Germline V CDR1 and CDR2: SGHTA, FQGNSA. V lost 2 bases and J lost 2, with 17 bases in between. The CDR3 sequence is 17 residues long. CDR3 DNA: TGTGCCAGCAGCTTAAGTGTCGCCGGGGGGCCCACAGATACGCAGTATTTT. Encoded protein: CASSLSVAGGPTDTQYF.

The chain combines TRBV6-5 with TRBJ2-5; tentatively, D is TRBD1 (6 bases). The J call may be in error: the DNA end matches TRBJ2-7 better. The length of the CDR3 is 15 residues. CDR1 MNHEY and CDR2 SVGAGI come from the germline V gene. CDR3 coding DNA: TGTGCCAGCAGTTACTTGACAGGACAAAGGTACGAGCAGTACTTC. Translated: CASSYLTGQRYEQYF.

CDR3 bases: TGTGCCAGTAGTATGGCCCTTTACAATGAGCAGTTCTTC. It is translated as CASSMALYNEQFF. The chain is built from TRBV19 and TRBJ2-1, with no clear D. Germline values: CDR1 LNHDA, CDR2 SQIVND (reference sequence). V was cut by 3 bases and J by 4 bases, with 7 bases left in between. The CDR3 runs to 13 residues.

This chain connects TRBV5-1 to TRBJ2-5, with 9 bases lining up with TRBD2. Unmatched junction bases numbered 5, after V lost 0 bases and J lost 5 bases. Germline CDR1 reads SGHRS; CDR2 reads YFSETQ. This CDR3 is built from 15 residues. CDR3: CASSLVSSGTETQYF. For the CDR3, the DNA is TGCGCCAGCAGCTTGGTGTCTAGCGGGACGGAGACCCAGTACTTC. The full variable domain, with the rest looked up from reference TRBV5-1 and TRBJ2-5, is KAGVTQTPRYLIKTRGQQVTLSCSPISGHRSVSWYQQTPGQGLQFLFEYFSETQRNKGNFPGRFSGRQFSNSRSEMNVSTLELGDSALYLCASSLVSSGTETQYFGPGTRLLVL.

This clone was detected a few times. This sequence joins TRBV28 and TRBJ1-4, with 8 bases identical to TRBD1. This CDR3 contains 14 residues. Trimming removed 5 bases from V and 8 bases from J; junction bases left unmatched: 7. CDR1 is MDHEN, CDR2 SYDVKM, per germline. The chain's CDR3 is CASSLDRGREKLFF. The CDR3 bases are TGTGCCAGCAGTCTTGACAGGGGACGCGAAAAACTGTTTTTT. Combining the CDR3 with reference TRBV28 and TRBJ1-4 gives the whole variable domain DVKVTQSSRYLVKRTGEKVFLECVQDMDHENMFWYRQDPGLGLRLIYFSYDVKMKEKGDIPEGYSVSREKKERFSLILESASTNQTSMYLCASSLDRGREKLFFGSGTQLSVL.

This chain connects TRBV5-6 to TRBJ1-6, with D hard to call. Per germline, CDR1 SGHDT and CDR2 YYEEEE. V was shortened by 4 bases and J by 0 bases, with 8 bases between the two germline ends. This CDR3 is built from 15 residues. The CDR3 region is CASSQQSSYNSPLHF. In nucleotides, the CDR3 is TGTGCCAGCAGCCAACAGAGCTCCTATAATTCACCCCTCCACTTT.

A single count supports this clone. The chain's CDR3 is CASSLAGRHGELFF. Written as DNA, the CDR3 is TGTGCCAGCAGCTTAGCGGGGAGGCACGGGGAGCTGTTTTTT. The chain carries TRBV7-9 and TRBJ2-2, with D perhaps matching TRBD2 (6 bases). Deletions cut 0 bases from V and 7 bases from J, with 9 bases between. The CDR3 has 14 residues. Germline lookup yields CDR1 SEHNR and CDR2 FQNEAQ (reference sequence).

The chain employs TRBV27 and TRBJ2-1, with 7 positions matching TRBD2. This CDR3 comprises 16 residues. Germline CDR1 MNHEY, CDR2 SMNVEV (reference sequence). V shed 0 bases and J 3 bases; nucleotides not matched to a gene: 5. This CDR3 is CASSLSTGTIYNEQFF. The CDR3 bases are TGTGCCAGCAGTTTATCAACCGGGACTATCTACAATGAGCAGTTCTTC.

This clone was recorded only once. The CDR3 here is CASSLGSGQAIV. DNA of the CDR3: TGTGCCAGCAGCTTAGGATCCGGCCAGGCAATTGTC. The V gene is TRBV7-8, the J gene TRBJ2-7; no clear D. The CDR3 runs 12 residues. Per the germline V gene, CDR1 is SGHVS and CDR2 is FQNEAQ.

This chain links TRBV5-1 with TRBJ2-6; possibly TRBD1 for D (6 bases). Germline V CDR1 and CDR2: SGHRS, YFSETQ. This CDR3 spans 19 amino acids. V gave up 4 bases and J gave up 0 bases, with 20 bases separating them. CDR3 in DNA: TGCGCCAGCAGCGAAGCTCCGGCATCACAGGGCTCTGGGGCCAACGTCCTGACTTTC. Its protein is CASSEAPASQGSGANVLTF.